Reported below is one TCR beta chain. Its target is not known. This entry comes from a study of T cells after yellow fever vaccination. They built TCR cDNA with 5'RACE template switching, a step that put in a universal primer site and UMIs. One entry per CDR3 protein, called by TCRdb with MiXCR from the 5' RACE reads. The sample records approximately 510,000 distinct CDR3 sequences, 20% to 25% being singletons. This CDR3 has 15 residues. The germline V gene encodes CDR1 MNHNS and CDR2 SASEGT. The J segment lost 5 bases and the V segment lost 6 bases, leaving 11 bases of the junction unmatched. Points from the study as a whole: Few clonotypes appeared in both CD4 and CD8 compartments. Compared with primary, the secondary response was weaker and peaked at day 5, not 15.

This sequence joins TRBV6-1 and TRBJ2-5; 8 nucleotides align to TRBD2. The sequence derives from a man aged 18 to 30 who received the YFV17D yellow fever vaccine. Sequenced here: PBMCs, sampled about 21 days after the first yellow fever vaccination. CDR3 sequence: CASRRPSAGAETQYF. Written as DNA, the CDR3 is TGTGCCAGCAGGCGCCCCTCAGCGGGGGCGGAGACCCAGTACTTC.